A single sample gave rise to the 6 T cell receptor beta chains below, sequenced in a study of T-cell memory formation after mild COVID-19. In TCRdb, the 5' RACE reads were re-called with MiXCR into one record per CDR3 protein. The sample records approximately 300,000 distinct CDR3 sequences, 8.2% being singletons. What was sequenced was PBMCs or a T cell subset sorted from them (not recorded which). These receptors were taken from a man between 18 and 29 years old who had mild COVID-19 (a few samples of this study predate the infection). Cell type and time point are not known.

This clonotype has only a few counts. Here the CDR3 reads CASSRSGFLEETQYF. DNA of the CDR3: TGCGCCAGCAGCCGTTCAGGGTTCTTGGAGGAGACCCAGTACTTC. This chain links TRBV4-1 with TRBJ2-5; possible D gene TRBD1, 5 bases. Germline lookup yields CDR1 MGHRA and CDR2 YSYEKL. The CDR3 sequence is 15 residues long. V was clipped by 4 bases and J by 5 bases, with 17 bases between them.

The gene calls are TRBV15 and TRBJ1-5; D might be TRBD1 (5 bases). The CDR3 length is 16 residues. Trimming shortened V by 9 bases and J by 2 bases, and 20 bases separated the two germline ends. The germline V gene encodes CDR1 LNHNV and CDR2 YYDKDF (reference sequence). The CDR3 nucleotides read TGTGCCACGGGGGTGGGGCCCGCGTTGGGCAATCAGCCCCAGCATTTT. Translation: CATGVGPALGNQPQHF.

The chain joins TRBV29-1 to TRBJ1-2; no clear D gene. The CDR3 contains 11 residues. Germline lookup yields CDR1 SQVTM and CDR2 ANQGSEA. Trimming left V 5 bases short and J 4 bases short, with 8 bases between. CDR3 loop: CSVQFSYGYTF. The CDR3 DNA follows: TGCAGCGTTCAGTTTAGCTATGGCTACACCTTC.

The rearrangement uses TRBV10-2 and TRBJ2-5; 7 bases are shared with TRBD2. The CDR3 has 15 amino acids. Trimming at V came to 6 bases and at J to 4 bases, leaving 11 bases not matched to a gene. Looked up from germline, CDR1 is WSHSY and CDR2 is SAAADI. The CDR3, as DNA: TGCGCCAGCAGGGGCTCCGGCGGGGGAAGAGAGACCCAGTACTTC. Protein product: CASRGSGGGRETQYF.

There are a few counts of this clonotype. V usage is TRBV5-6 and J usage is TRBJ1-5, with D unresolved. The germline V gene has CDR1 SGHDT and CDR2 YYEEEE. The CDR3 length is 15 residues. Between the trimmed V and J ends, which lost 1 base and 3 bases, there was a span of 11 bases. CDR3 bases: TGTGCCAGCAGCTTGCTCTTGGGATACAATCAGCCCCAGCATTTT. Translating it yields CASSLLLGYNQPQHF.

This clonotype was seen a few times. The chain recombines TRBV4-3 with TRBJ2-7, with D perhaps assigned TRBD1 or TRBD2 (6 bases each). Germline-derived CDR1 and CDR2 are LGHNA and YSLEER. V was pared by 3 bases and J by 2 bases, with 20 bases between. This CDR3 has 17 amino acids. The CDR3 loop is CASSHVGGGTQTYEQYF. The CDR3, as DNA: TGCGCCAGCAGCCACGTCGGTGGGGGGACACAAACCTACGAGCAGTACTTC.